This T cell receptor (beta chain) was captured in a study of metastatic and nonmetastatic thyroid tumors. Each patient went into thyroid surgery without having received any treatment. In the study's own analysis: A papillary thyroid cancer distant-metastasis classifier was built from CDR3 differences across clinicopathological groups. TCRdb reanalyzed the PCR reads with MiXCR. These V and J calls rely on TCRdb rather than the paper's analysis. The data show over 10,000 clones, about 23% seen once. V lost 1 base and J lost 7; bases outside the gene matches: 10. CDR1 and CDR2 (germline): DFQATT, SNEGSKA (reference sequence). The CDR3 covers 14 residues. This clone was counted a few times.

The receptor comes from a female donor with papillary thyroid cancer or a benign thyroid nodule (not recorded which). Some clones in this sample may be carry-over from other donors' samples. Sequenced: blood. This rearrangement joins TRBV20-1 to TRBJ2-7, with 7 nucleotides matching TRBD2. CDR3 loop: CSARAAGVREEQYF. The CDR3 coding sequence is TGCAGTGCTAGAGCGGCGGGAGTAAGGGAAGAGCAGTACTTC.